The present T cell receptor beta chain was sequenced within a study of T cells in women clearing cervical HPV infection. Whole-study context: Donors had HPV16-related CIN3 or worse; 2 had invasive cancer. Cases' blood sampling followed lesion detection by median roughly five months (90 to 200).

Method: immunoSEQ multiplex PCR; TCRdb's copy keeps in-frame clones and lacks some. Its table lists fewer than 35,000 clones. HPV was found by MY09/MY11 PCR and dot-blot genotyping. Study conclusions and caveats: Repertoire richness, not evenness, was significantly elevated in CIN3+ cases versus controls.

The CDR3 sequence is 13 residues long. V was trimmed by 4 bases and J by 8 bases, leaving 13 bases between them. Germline CDR1 reads MGHRA; CDR2 reads YSYEKL. Worth noting for this clone: Its antigen is currently unknown. The observed sequence ends 3 residues before the CDR3 terminus, with the missing tail filled in from the germline J gene.

The TCR was taken from a woman between 18 and 70 years old with a cervical HPV16 infection that either progressed to CIN3+ or cleared (not recorded which). The sample was blood buffy coat. V is TRBV4-1 and J is TRBJ2-3; D is undetermined. The CDR3 here is CASSPRVSGTQYF. The covered CDR3 bases are TGCGCCAGCAGCCCCCGAGTCTCAGGTACG.